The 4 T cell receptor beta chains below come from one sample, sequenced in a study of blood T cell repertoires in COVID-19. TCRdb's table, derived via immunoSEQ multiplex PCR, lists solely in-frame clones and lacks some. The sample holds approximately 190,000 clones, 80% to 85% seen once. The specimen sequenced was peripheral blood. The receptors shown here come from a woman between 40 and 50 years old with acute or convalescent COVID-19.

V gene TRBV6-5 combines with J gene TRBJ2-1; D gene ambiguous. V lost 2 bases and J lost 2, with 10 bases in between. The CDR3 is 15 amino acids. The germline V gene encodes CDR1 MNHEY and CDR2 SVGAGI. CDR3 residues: CASSYGLGPYNEQFF. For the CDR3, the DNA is TGTGCCAGCAGTTACGGTCTAGGCCCCTACAATGAGCAGTTCTTC.

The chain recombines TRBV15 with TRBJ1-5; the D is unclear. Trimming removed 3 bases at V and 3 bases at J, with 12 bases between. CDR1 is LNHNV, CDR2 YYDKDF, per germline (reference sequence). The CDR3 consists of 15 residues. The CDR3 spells CATSSGLPFNQPQHF. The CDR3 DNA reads TGTGCCACCAGCAGCGGGTTGCCATTCAATCAGCCCCAGCATTTT.

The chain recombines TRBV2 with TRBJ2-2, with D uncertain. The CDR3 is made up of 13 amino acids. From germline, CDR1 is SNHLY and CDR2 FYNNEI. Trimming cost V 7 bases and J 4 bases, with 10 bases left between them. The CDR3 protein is CASKVVSTGELFF. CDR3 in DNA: TGTGCCAGCAAAGTCGTGAGCACCGGGGAGCTGTTTTTT.

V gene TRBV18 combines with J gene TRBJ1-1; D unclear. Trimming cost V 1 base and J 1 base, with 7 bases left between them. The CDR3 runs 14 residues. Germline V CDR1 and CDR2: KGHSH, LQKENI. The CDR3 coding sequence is TGTGCCAGCTCACCACGGGCAGAGAACACTGAAGCTTTCTTT. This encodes CASSPRAENTEAFF.